These 18 T cell receptor beta chains originate from one sample sequenced in a study of molecular identifiers for immune sequencing clone quantification (dated by TCRdb to 2016 to 2018). The library was built by means of PCR. The sequencing machine was an Illumina HiSeq 4000. In TCRdb, the public reads were trimmed at Q25 with fastp and aligned with MiXCR, with productive beta chains retained. Duplicate CDR3 protein sequences are folded into a single record with the most common DNA and genes. This sample lists roughly 93,000 distinct CDR3 sequences; around a fifth were detected once. About 0.85% of the sample belongs to the ten largest clones. The specimen was naive CD8+ T cells from blood, with Jurkat cell RNA spiked in. What the cell subset or site label conveys for this sample: FACS-sorted CD8+CD4-CCR7+CD45RA+ naive T cells. All receptors come from a human donor in good health. Some libraries in this study had Jurkat cell RNA spiked in.

The sample holds many counts of this clonotype. The chain links TRBV13 to TRBJ2-5; TRBD1 agrees at 11 bases. V lost 0 bases, J lost 5 bases, and 5 bases stayed unmatched. The CDR3 runs 16 residues. Per the germline V gene, CDR1 is PRHDT and CDR2 is FYEKMQ (reference sequence). CDR3 coding DNA: TGTGCCAGCAGCTTAGGAAGGACAGGGGGCGCGGAGACCCAGTACTTC. Amino acids: CASSLGRTGGAETQYF.

A note on this clonotype: Given a much more abundant clone one base away, this may be a read error. The chain uses TRBV4-3 and TRBJ1-5, with no clear D. The CDR3 is 17 residues long. The ends were cut back, 0 bases at V and 0 bases at J, with 12 bases in the middle. The V gene's germline CDR1 is LGHNA and CDR2 YSLEER. The CDR3 bases are TGCGCCAGCAGCCAAGATGCAGGACTTAATAGCAATCAGCCCCAGCATTTT. Translation: CASSQDAGLNSNQPQHF.

Ten or more counts support this clonotype. The genes are TRBV13 and TRBJ1-5; D remains unclear. This CDR3 spans 14 amino acids. Per germline, CDR1 PRHDT and CDR2 FYEKMQ (reference sequence). Trimming pared 0 bases from V and 4 bases from J, leaving 7 bases between. This chain's CDR3 is CASSLGRGNQPQHF. Written as DNA, the CDR3 is TGTGCCAGCAGCTTAGGGCGGGGAAATCAGCCCCAGCATTTT.

This clonotype was counted at least ten times. The DNA of the CDR3 is TGCGCCAGCAGCCAGACCGTAGCGGGAGGCCCTGTATCTGGCATTCAGTACTTC. Protein sequence: CASSQTVAGGPVSGIQYF. V gene TRBV4-3 combines with J gene TRBJ2-4, with TRBD2 matching over 10 bases. The germline gives CDR1 LGHNA, CDR2 YSLEER. Trimming cost V 3 bases and J 9 bases; bases outside gene matches: 17. This CDR3 is 18 amino acids long.

Ten or more counts support this clonotype. The V call is TRBV10-2, the J call TRBJ1-1, with 10 bases lining up with TRBD1. This CDR3 is built from 17 residues. The germline V gene has CDR1 WSHSY and CDR2 SAAADI. With 7 bases clipped from V and 0 bases from J, the junction kept 11 bases outside the gene matches. CDR3 in amino acids: CASNPDRGHYVNTEAFF. In DNA form, the CDR3 reads TGCGCCAGCAATCCTGACAGGGGGCATTATGTGAACACTGAAGCTTTCTTT.

This clonotype has a count of ten or more. The chain carries TRBV10-3 and TRBJ2-5; no definite D call. The CDR3 contains 11 residues. V lost 6 bases and J lost 0, with 2 bases in between. Germline CDR1 ENHRY, CDR2 SYGVKD. CDR3 sequence (DNA): TGTGCCATCAGGGACCAAGAGACCCAGTACTTC. Amino acid sequence: CAIRDQETQYF.

This clonotype has at least ten counts. The rearrangement uses TRBV30 and TRBJ2-1; no definite D call. The CDR3 contains 11 residues. Per germline, CDR1 GTSNPN and CDR2 SVGIG (reference sequence). The V end was cut by 3 bases, the J end by 7 bases, with 7 bases between. This CDR3 is CAWRTMNEQFF. In DNA, the CDR3 is TGTGCCTGGAGAACTATGAATGAGCAGTTCTTC.

This clonotype was detected ten times or more. The chain is built from TRBV5-6 and TRBJ2-5; tentative D call: TRBD2 (7 bases). The CDR3 loop spans 16 amino acids. Germline lookup yields CDR1 SGHDT and CDR2 YYEEEE. V was shortened by 0 bases and J by 0 bases, with 12 bases between the two germline ends. The CDR3 reads CASSLVRRGHQETQYF. CDR3 in DNA: TGTGCCAGCAGCTTGGTCCGGCGGGGGCACCAAGAGACCCAGTACTTC.

This clonotype was seen many times. The rearrangement links TRBV4-3 to TRBJ2-7, with TRBD2 matching 10 bases. Losses at the gene ends were 0 bases for V and 2 bases for J; bases not matched to a gene: 13. CDR1 is LGHNA, CDR2 YSLEER, per germline. The CDR3 consists of 19 residues. In DNA, the CDR3 is TGCGCCAGCAGCCAAGATAGGGTCGGGCTAGCGGGAGCGGCCTACGAGCAGTACTTC. This gives the protein CASSQDRVGLAGAAYEQYF.

Only a few counts were recorded for this clonotype. A much larger clone lies a single base off, so this may be a read error. The chain combines TRBV7-9 with TRBJ2-2; tentatively, D is TRBD2 (5 bases). Germline V gene lookup returns CDR1 SEHNR and CDR2 FQNEAQ (reference sequence). The CDR3 is 15 residues long. The CDR3 region is CASSFLRANTGELVF. In DNA, the CDR3 is TGTGCCAGCAGCTTCCTACGGGCGAACACCGGGGAGCTGGTTTTT.

This clonotype was counted at least ten times. CDR3 in DNA: TGCGCCAGCAGCCAAGATCATGGCAGCCTGAACACTGAAGCTTTCTTT. It codes for CASSQDHGSLNTEAFF. This chain links TRBV4-1 with TRBJ1-1, with D unclear. Germline V gene sequence: CDR1 MGHRA, CDR2 YSYEKL. The CDR3 is 16 amino acids. Deletions cut 0 bases from V and 0 bases from J, with 11 bases between.

The chain joins TRBV19 to TRBJ2-7, with 7 bases identical to TRBD1. CDR1 and CDR2 from the germline V gene are LNHDA and SQIVND (reference sequence). The CDR3 contains 15 residues. J gave up 6 bases and V 1 base, and 9 bases lay outside the gene matches. The CDR3 sequence is CASSIGSTGSAEQYF. The DNA of the CDR3 is TGTGCCAGTAGTATAGGTTCGACAGGGAGCGCCGAGCAGTACTTC.

The table lists this clonotype with many counts. The chain carries TRBV7-9 and TRBJ2-3; 9 nucleotides align to TRBD2. CDR3 length: 16 residues. The germline CDR1 and CDR2 sequences are SEHNR and FQNEAQ (reference sequence). Unmatched junction bases numbered 10, after V lost 5 bases and J lost 4 bases. The CDR3 DNA reads as TGTGCCAGCAGCCGATTGGCGGGAGGGCCTCCAGATACGCAGTATTTT. Translated: CASSRLAGGPPDTQYF.

This clonotype came up many times. The chain has TRBV6-5 and TRBJ1-2; maybe TRBD1 (6 bases). CDR3 length: 13 residues. The germline V gene has CDR1 MNHEY and CDR2 SVGAGI. Between the trimmed V and J ends, which lost 2 bases and 11 bases, there was a span of 15 bases. The CDR3 reads CASSYKTGGRYTF. The CDR3 coding sequence is TGTGCCAGCAGTTACAAAACCGGGGGGCGTTACACCTTC.

The genes are TRBV7-9 and TRBJ2-5, with TRBD1 as a possible D gene (6 bases). CDR3 length equals 13 residues. Germline CDR1 reads SEHNR; CDR2 reads FQNEAQ (reference sequence). Trimming removed 2 bases at V and 9 bases at J, with 13 bases between. CDR3 residues: CASSLPGHSAQYF. CDR3 coding DNA: TGTGCCAGCAGCTTACCGGGACACAGTGCCCAGTACTTC.

As concerns this clonotype: A much larger clone lies one base from this, so it may be a read error. The chain carries TRBV5-3 and TRBJ2-3, with 7 bases matching TRBD2. TRBV5-3 qualifies as an ORF whose function is uncertain. The CDR3 spans 15 residues. This chain's CDR3 is CASSSSPAGLDTQYF. As DNA, the CDR3 is TGTGCCAGCAGCTCTTCACCAGCGGGGCTAGATACGCAGTATTTT.

This clonotype was counted many times. The chain is built from TRBV2 and TRBJ2-3; D is undetermined. The germline CDR1 and CDR2 sequences are SNHLY and FYNNEI. The CDR3 runs 10 residues. The germline V and J ends were trimmed by 8 bases and 10 bases, with 10 bases remaining between them. The CDR3 loop is CASALTSQYF. Here the CDR3 DNA reads TGTGCCAGCGCCCTTACCTCGCAGTATTTT.

This clonotype was recorded many times. The chain has TRBV5-6 and TRBJ2-7; tentatively, D is TRBD1 (6 bases). In germline, CDR1 is SGHDT, CDR2 YYEEEE. The CDR3 spans 15 residues. V lost 0 bases to trimming and J lost 3 bases, with 13 bases between them. CDR3 DNA: TGTGCCAGCAGCTTGGGCAGGGGCGCCTACTACGAGCAGTACTTC. As protein: CASSLGRGAYYEQYF.